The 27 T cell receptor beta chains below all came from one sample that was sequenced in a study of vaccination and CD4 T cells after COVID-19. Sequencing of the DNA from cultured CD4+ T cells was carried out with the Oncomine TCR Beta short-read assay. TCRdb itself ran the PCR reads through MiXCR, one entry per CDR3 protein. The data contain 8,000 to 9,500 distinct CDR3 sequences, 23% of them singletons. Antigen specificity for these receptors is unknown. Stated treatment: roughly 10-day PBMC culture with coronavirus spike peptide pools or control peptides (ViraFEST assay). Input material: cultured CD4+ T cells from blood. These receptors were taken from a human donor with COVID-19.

In DNA, the CDR3 is TGCAGCGTTAGCACAACAGGAGATAGCAATCAGCCCCAGCATTTT. Translation: CSVSTTGDSNQPQHF. The V gene is TRBV29-1, the J gene TRBJ1-5, with D tentatively TRBD1 (5 bases). Germline V CDR1 and CDR2: SQVTM, ANQGSEA. This CDR3 spans 15 amino acids. V gave up 5 bases and J gave up 0 bases, with 14 bases separating them.

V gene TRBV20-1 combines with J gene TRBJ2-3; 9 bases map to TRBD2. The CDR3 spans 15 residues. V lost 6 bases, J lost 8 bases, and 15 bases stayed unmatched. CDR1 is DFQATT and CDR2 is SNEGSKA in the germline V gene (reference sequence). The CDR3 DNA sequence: TGCAGTGCACCCGGCGGCGGGGGGGCCGGGCTTACGCAGTATTTT. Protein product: CSAPGGGGAGLTQYF.

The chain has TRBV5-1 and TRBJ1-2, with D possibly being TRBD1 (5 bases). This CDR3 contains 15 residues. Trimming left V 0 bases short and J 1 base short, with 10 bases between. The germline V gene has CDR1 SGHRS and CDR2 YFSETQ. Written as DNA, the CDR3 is TGCGCCAGCAGCTTGGGCCTACAGGTTAACTATGGCTACACCTTC. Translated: CASSLGLQVNYGYTF.

The CDR3 here is CASSVGDPKTDTQYF. The DNA of the CDR3 is TGTGCCAGCAGCGTTGGGGACCCGAAAACAGATACGCAGTATTTT. This chain joins TRBV9 and TRBJ2-3; D may match TRBD1 or TRBD2 (5 bases each). Trimming shortened V by 2 bases and J by 3 bases, and 13 bases separated the two germline ends. Per germline, CDR1 SGDLS and CDR2 YYNGEE. The CDR3 has 15 amino acids.

The CDR3 spells CAGSGGVQPQHF. The CDR3 coding sequence is TGTGCCGGATCGGGGGGGGTTCAGCCCCAGCATTTT. The V gene is TRBV28, the J gene TRBJ1-5, with a possible D match to TRBD1 (5 bases). The CDR3 runs to 12 residues. CDR1 and CDR2 (germline): MDHEN, SYDVKM. V gave up 11 bases and J gave up 6 bases, with 14 bases separating them.

The CDR3, as DNA: TGTGCCGGACACAGGGTAGAGACCCAGTACTTC. Its protein is CAGHRVETQYF. The V and J genes are TRBV2 and TRBJ2-5; tentatively, D is TRBD1 (6 bases). V was cut by 11 bases and J by 4 bases, with 11 bases left in between. Germline CDR1 is SNHLY and CDR2 is FYNNEI. The CDR3 covers 11 residues. Looking up the rest from reference TRBV2 and TRBJ2-5 gives the full variable domain: EPEVTQTPSHQVTQMGQEVILRCVPISNHLYFYWYRQILGQKVEFLVSFYNNEISEKSEIFDDQFSVERPDGSNFTLKIRSTKLEDSAMYFCAGHRVETQYFGPGTRLLVL.

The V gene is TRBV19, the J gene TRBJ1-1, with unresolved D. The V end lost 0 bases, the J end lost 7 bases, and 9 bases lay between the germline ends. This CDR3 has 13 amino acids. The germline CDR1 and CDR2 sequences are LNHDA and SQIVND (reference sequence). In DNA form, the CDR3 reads TGTGCCAGTAGTATAGATCTTCGGGGTGAAGCTTTCTTT. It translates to CASSIDLRGEAFF. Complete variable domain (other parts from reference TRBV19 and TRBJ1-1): DGGITQSPKYLFRKEGQNVTLSCEQNLNHDAMYWYRQDPGQGLRLIYYSQIVNDFQKGDIAEGYSVSREKKESFPLTVTSAQKNPTAFYLCASSIDLRGEAFFGQGTRLTVV.

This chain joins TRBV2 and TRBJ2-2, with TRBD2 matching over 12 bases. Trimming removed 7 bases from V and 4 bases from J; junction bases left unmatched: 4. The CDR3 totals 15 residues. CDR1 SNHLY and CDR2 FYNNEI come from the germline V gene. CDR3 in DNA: TGTGCCAGCAACCGACTAGCGGGGGTCACCGGGGAGCTGTTTTTT. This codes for CASNRLAGVTGELFF.

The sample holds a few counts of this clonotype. The DNA for the CDR3 is TGCAGTGCTAGAGATCCGGCGGCTGCCTACGAGCAGTACTTC. It codes for CSARDPAAAYEQYF. The V gene is TRBV20-1, the J gene TRBJ2-7, with D uncertain. The CDR3 has 14 amino acids. The germline V gene encodes CDR1 DFQATT and CDR2 SNEGSKA (reference sequence). V was cut by 0 bases and J by 2 bases, with 11 bases left in between.

The CDR3 spells CASSEWEGAYEQYF. The CDR3 coding sequence is TGCGCCAGCAGTGAATGGGAAGGGGCTTACGAGCAGTACTTC. The chain recombines TRBV10-2 with TRBJ2-7; a possible D gene is TRBD1 (5 bases). Trimming shortened V by 3 bases and J by 4 bases, and 13 bases separated the two germline ends. This CDR3 region has 14 residues. Germline loops: CDR1 WSHSY, CDR2 SAAADI.

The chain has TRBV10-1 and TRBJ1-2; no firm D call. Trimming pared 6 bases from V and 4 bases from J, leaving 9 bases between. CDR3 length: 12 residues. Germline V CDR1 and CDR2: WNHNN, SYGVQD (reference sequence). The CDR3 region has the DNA TGCGCCAGCAGCGACACCATCTATGGCTACACCTTC. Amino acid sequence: CASSDTIYGYTF.

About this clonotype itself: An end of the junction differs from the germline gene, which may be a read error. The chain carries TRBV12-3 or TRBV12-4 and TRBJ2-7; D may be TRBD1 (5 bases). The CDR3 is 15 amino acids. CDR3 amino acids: CASSLGQGITPLLRF. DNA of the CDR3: TGTGCCAGCAGTTTAGGGCAGGGAATAACCCCCCTGCTGCGCTTC.

CDR3 nucleotides: TGTGCCAGCAGCTTGGAGGGGAACACCATATATTTT. Protein: CASSLEGNTIYF. This rearrangement joins TRBV5-4 to TRBJ1-3, with a tentative D call TRBD1 (5 bases). V was cut by 0 bases and J by 7 bases, with 5 bases left in between. The germline V gene encodes CDR1 SGHNT and CDR2 YYREEE (reference sequence). The CDR3 runs 12 residues.

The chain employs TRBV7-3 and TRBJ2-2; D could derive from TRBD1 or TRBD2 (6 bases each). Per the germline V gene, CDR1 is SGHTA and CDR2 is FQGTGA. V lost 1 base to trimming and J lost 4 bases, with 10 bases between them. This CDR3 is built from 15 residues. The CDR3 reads CASSLRGASTGELFF. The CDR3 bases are TGTGCCAGCAGCTTAAGGGGGGCCAGCACCGGGGAGCTGTTTTTT.

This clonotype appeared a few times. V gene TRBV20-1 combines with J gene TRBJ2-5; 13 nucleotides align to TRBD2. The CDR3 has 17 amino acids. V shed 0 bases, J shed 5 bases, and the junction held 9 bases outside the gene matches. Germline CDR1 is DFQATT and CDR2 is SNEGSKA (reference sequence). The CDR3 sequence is CSARDPTSGGPGETQYF. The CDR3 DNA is TGCAGTGCTAGAGATCCGACTAGCGGGGGGCCGGGGGAGACCCAGTACTTC.

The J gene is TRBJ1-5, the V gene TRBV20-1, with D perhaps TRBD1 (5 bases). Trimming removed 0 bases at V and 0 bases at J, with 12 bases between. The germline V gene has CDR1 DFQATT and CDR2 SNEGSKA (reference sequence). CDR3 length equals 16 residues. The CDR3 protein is CSARDSRTTSNQPQHF. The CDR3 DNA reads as TGCAGTGCTAGAGATTCCCGGACAACTAGCAATCAGCCCCAGCATTTT.

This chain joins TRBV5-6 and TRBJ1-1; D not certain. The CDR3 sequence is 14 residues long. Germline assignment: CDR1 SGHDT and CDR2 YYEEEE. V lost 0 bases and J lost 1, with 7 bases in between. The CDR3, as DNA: TGTGCCAGCAGCTTGGCACGGTGGAACACTGAAGCTTTCTTT. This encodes CASSLARWNTEAFF.

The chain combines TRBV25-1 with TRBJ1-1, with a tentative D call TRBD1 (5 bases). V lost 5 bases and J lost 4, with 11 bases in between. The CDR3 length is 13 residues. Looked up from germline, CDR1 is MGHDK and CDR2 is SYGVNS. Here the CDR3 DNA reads TGTGCCAGCAGTTGGCAGGGCGGCACTGAAGCTTTCTTT. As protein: CASSWQGGTEAFF. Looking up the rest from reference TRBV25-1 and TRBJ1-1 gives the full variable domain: EADIYQTPRYLVIGTGKKITLECSQTMGHDKMYWYQQDPGMELHLIHYSYGVNSTEKGDLSSESTVSRIRTEHFPLTLESARPSHTSQYLCASSWQGGTEAFFGQGTRLTVV.

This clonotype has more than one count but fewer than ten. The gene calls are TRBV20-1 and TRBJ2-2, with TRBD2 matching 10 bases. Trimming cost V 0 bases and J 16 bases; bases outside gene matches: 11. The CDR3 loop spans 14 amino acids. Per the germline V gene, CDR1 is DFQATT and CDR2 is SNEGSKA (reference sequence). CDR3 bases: TGCAGTGCTAGAGATCCTAGCGGGGGCTCTTTACCGTTTTTT. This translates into CSARDPSGGSLPFF.

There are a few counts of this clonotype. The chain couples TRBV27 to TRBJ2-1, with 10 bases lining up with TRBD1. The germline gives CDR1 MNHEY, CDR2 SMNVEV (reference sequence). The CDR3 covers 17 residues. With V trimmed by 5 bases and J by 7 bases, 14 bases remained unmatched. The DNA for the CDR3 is TGTGCCAGCAGTAGACGGTCCGGGACAGGGGAGGGGAATGAGCAGTTCTTC. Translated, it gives CASSRRSGTGEGNEQFF.

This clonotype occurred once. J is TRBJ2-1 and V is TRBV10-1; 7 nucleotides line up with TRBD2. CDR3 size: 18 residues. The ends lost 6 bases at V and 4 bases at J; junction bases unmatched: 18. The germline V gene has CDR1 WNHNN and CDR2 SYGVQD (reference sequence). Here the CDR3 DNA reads TGCGCCAGCAGACGATCGGCTAGCGGCGGGGGAGATTACAATGAGCAGTTCTTC. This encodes CASRRSASGGGDYNEQFF.

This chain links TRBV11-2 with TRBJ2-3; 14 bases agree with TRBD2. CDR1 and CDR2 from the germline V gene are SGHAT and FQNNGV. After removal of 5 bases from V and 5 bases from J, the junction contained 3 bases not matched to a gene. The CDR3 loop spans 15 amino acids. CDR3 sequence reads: CASSPGLAGVDTQYF. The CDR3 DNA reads TGTGCCAGCAGCCCGGGACTAGCGGGGGTAGATACGCAGTATTTT.

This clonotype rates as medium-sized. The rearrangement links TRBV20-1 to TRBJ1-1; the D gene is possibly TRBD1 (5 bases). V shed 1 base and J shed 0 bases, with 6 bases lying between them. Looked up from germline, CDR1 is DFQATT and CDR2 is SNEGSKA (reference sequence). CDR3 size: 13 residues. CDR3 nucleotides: TGCAGTGCTAGAGCAGGGATGAACACTGAAGCTTTCTTT. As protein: CSARAGMNTEAFF.

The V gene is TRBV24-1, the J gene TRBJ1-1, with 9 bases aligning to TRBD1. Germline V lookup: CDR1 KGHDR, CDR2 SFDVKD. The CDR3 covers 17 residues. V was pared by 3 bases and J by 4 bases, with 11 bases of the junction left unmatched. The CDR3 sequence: CATSDPNRQGGSTEAFF. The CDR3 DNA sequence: TGTGCCACCAGTGATCCAAACAGACAGGGGGGGAGCACTGAAGCTTTCTTT.

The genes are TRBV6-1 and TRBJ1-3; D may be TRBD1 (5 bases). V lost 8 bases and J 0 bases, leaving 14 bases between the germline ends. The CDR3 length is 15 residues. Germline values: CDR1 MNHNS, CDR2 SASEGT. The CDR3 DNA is TGTGCCAGCGGACGCAGGGCTAGCTCTGGAAACACCATATATTTT. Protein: CASGRRASSGNTIYF.

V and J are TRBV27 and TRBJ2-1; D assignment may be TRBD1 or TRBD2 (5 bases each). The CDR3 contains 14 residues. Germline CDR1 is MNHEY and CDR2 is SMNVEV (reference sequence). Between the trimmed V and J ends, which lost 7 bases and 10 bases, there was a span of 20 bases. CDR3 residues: CASTRDALGWEQFF. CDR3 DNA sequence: TGTGCCAGCACCAGGGACGCCTTGGGATGGGAGCAGTTCTTC.

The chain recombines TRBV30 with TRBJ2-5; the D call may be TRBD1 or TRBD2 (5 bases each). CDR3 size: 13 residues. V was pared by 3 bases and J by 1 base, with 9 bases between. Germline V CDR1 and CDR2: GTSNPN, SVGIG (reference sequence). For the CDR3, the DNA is TGTGCCTGGAGCGGGGCCCTCCAAGAGACCCAGTACTTC. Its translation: CAWSGALQETQYF.